This T cell receptor beta chain was identified in a study of brain T cells in children with intractable seizures (dated by TCRdb to the early 2020s). In the study overall: A NanoString immunology panel was first used to screen resected brain tissue from more than 40 pediatric epilepsy surgery cases for immune gene transcripts. Among the approximately twelve selected surgery cases, pre-surgery blood was additionally sequenced for eight, leaving four cases with brain tissue only.

Of note for this clone: Its recognized antigen is unknown. No much larger clonotype is one base removed from it; base qualities were not supplied.

The immunoSEQ assay was used to generate TCR beta chain sequences from genomic DNA. In the source study's methods: CDR3 sequences not starting with the conserved framework cysteine at position 104 were manually removed. Clonality was calculated as one minus the normalized Shannon's Diversity Index, with values ranging from 0 (maximal diversity) to 1 (oligoclonal). To check whether a given CDR3 had different frequencies in two samples, for example brain versus blood, chi-squared comparison-of-proportions tests were used. Public clonotypes were identified through searches of immuneACCESS, and similarity to known antiviral clonotypes was evaluated with the VDJdb browser. Here the immuneACCESS table is served through TCRdb, limited to in-frame sequences with V and J called. Missing clones are a known gap in these copies; in checked studies unresolved V genes cover under half, and the rest lacks a known reason. V, J and clone size are those of that table, while D and trimming were read from the DNA. This sample lists 88,000 or so clones; about 93% were detected once. Roughly 25% of the sample lies in the top ten.

Per the germline V gene (reference sequence), MNHEY is the CDR1 and SMNVEV is the CDR2. The CDR3 starts with the cysteine, ends with the phenylalanine, and has 19 residues. The CDR3 DNA has 57 bases and is translated from base 1. The germline V end is reduced by 3 bases and the J end by 2 bases; junction bases left unmatched: 10. Read against the paper, the sample's time point label means: resected brain tissue, or blood drawn just prior to surgery. Surgery cases with the highest brain T cell transcript signatures were selected for TCR beta chain sequencing of brain tissue and, where available, blood. Before surgery, the patients had been given at least one anti-epileptic drug. The TCR-sequenced patients were children whose drug-resistant epilepsy was caused by tuberous sclerosis complex, focal cortical dysplasia, Rasmussen encephalitis or hemimegalencephaly. Blood samples were collected immediately before the epilepsy surgery. Bulk genomic DNA was extracted from unsorted brain tissue and whole blood with the Monarch genomic DNA purification kit.

The research as a whole found: Viral specificity was inferred only from CDR3 sequence similarity, and patients' HCMV serostatus was unknown. Because sequencing depth differed between pre- and post-surgery blood, the absence of clones from the pre-surgery sample may reflect undersampling.

The sequencing here drew on peripheral blood, taken at surgery. This receptor chain uses TRBV27 and TRBJ2-3, and 14 bases in between align with TRBD2. The origin of this receptor is a girl aged 2 to 9 with Rasmussen encephalitis and intractable seizures. The CDR3 amino acid sequence is: CASSLTTSGRVLHTDTQYF. The nucleotide sequence is TGTGCCAGCAGTTTGACGACTAGCGGGAGGGTCCTCCACACAGATACGCAGTATTTT.